These 2 T cell receptor beta chains originate from one sample sequenced in a study of cytomegalovirus exposure and HLA in healthy donors. The repertoire was sequenced with immunoSEQ multiplex PCR; TCRdb's copy has only in-frame clones and lacks some. The sample lists around 62,000 clones; approximately 90% were seen once. Sequencing was carried out using PBMCs. These receptors were collected from a woman younger than 35 in good health and CMV-seronegative.

This clone appeared a single time. This chain uses TRBV5-4 with TRBJ1-1, with D possibly being TRBD1 (5 bases). The CDR3 sequence is 15 residues long. V lost 2 bases to trimming and J lost 8 bases, with 19 bases between them. The V gene's germline CDR1 is SGHNT and CDR2 YYREEE (reference sequence). CDR3: CASSLEASPRGEAFF. DNA of the CDR3: TGTGCCAGCAGCTTAGAGGCTAGTCCCCGGGGGGAAGCTTTCTTT.

V usage is TRBV19 and J usage is TRBJ1-1, with unresolved D. Per the germline V gene, CDR1 is LNHDA and CDR2 is SQIVND (reference sequence). This CDR3 is built from 14 residues. Trimming removed 6 bases from V and 2 bases from J, with 13 bases in between. CDR3 in DNA: TGTGCCAGTAGGGAGAGCGGGATAAACACTGAAGCTTTCTTT. This encodes CASRESGINTEAFF.